These 10 T cell receptor beta chains were all obtained from the same sample, sequenced in a study of OX40 agonist ivuxolimab in advanced cancers. Library generation was performed with the immunoSEQ multiplex PCR assay. Entries here come from immuneACCESS through TCRdb and include only in-frame sequences with V and J called. Some clones fail to appear in such tables; in the studies checked, an unresolved V gene covers under half of the shortfall, and the cause of the remainder is unknown. Within this sample are over 75,000 clones, with around 90% of them counted one time only. The top ten clonotypes cover less than 0.55% of the sample. Sequencing was performed on CD4+ or CD8+ T cells sorted from blood, taken in a trial of the OX40 agonist ivuxolimab. The receptors were sampled from an adult with an advanced solid tumor such as melanoma, head and neck, liver or kidney cancer.

The chain links TRBV10-3 to TRBJ2-7, with TRBD1 matching over 8 bases. CDR3 size: 14 residues. The trim removed 4 bases at V and 0 bases at J, leaving 2 bases unmatched. Germline V gives CDR1 ENHRY, CDR2 SYGVKD. CDR3 region: CAISGGQGSYEQYF. The DNA for the CDR3 is TGTGCCATCAGTGGAGGACAGGGCTCCTACGAGCAGTACTTC.

This clone was detected only once. The J gene is TRBJ2-5, the V gene TRBV5-1; no clear D gene. Germline V gives CDR1 SGHRS, CDR2 YFSETQ. Trimming removed 0 bases from V and 2 bases from J, with 8 bases in between. This CDR3 has 14 amino acids. The CDR3 coding sequence is TGCGCCAGCAGCTTGGGACGGATACAAGAGACCCAGTACTTC. It codes for CASSLGRIQETQYF.

CDR3 sequence (DNA): TGCAGCGTGTCGAGGTCCGGGGAGCTGTTTTTT. As protein: CSVSRSGELFF. The chain is built from TRBV29-1 and TRBJ2-2; no definite D call. The CDR3 consists of 11 residues. Trimming took off 6 bases at V and 6 bases at J, with 8 bases between the two ends. Per germline, CDR1 SQVTM and CDR2 ANQGSEA.

The V and J genes are TRBV15 and TRBJ1-3; D call uncertain. This CDR3 comprises 14 residues. The V end lost 1 base, the J end lost 0 bases, and 4 bases lay between the germline ends. Germline CDR1 and CDR2: LNHNV and YYDKDF (reference sequence). CDR3: CATSRAASGNTIYF. DNA for the CDR3: TGTGCCACCAGCAGAGCGGCCTCTGGAAACACCATATATTTT.

The rearrangement uses TRBV5-1 and TRBJ2-7; 11 bases match TRBD2. With V trimmed by 0 bases and J by 3 bases, 5 bases remained unmatched. The CDR3 extends over 16 amino acids. From germline, CDR1 is SGHRS and CDR2 YFSETQ. CDR3: CASSLDSLAGGYEQYF. CDR3 DNA sequence: TGCGCCAGCAGCTTGGATTCGCTAGCGGGGGGCTACGAGCAGTACTTC.

Comments on this clone: The junction shows a germline mismatch at one end, possibly a read error. The chain carries TRBV11-3 and TRBJ2-1; 10 bases are a match to TRBD1. The germline V gene has CDR1 SGHNT and CDR2 YENEEA. This CDR3 is built from 15 residues. The CDR3 loop reads CASSLDRGPYNEQFF. The CDR3 DNA follows: TGTGCCAGCAGCCTAGACAGGGGGCCTTACAATGAGCAGTTCTTC.

The chain combines TRBV28 with TRBJ2-5; TRBD1 is a possible D gene (6 bases). Germline CDR1 and CDR2: MDHEN and SYDVKM. This CDR3 contains 13 residues. V was trimmed by 4 bases and J by 3 bases, leaving 9 bases between them. DNA for the CDR3: TGTGCCAGCAGTTCCGGACAGAAAGAGACCCAGTACTTC. Translation gives CASSSGQKETQYF.

The chain carries TRBV28 and TRBJ1-1; a weak D match, TRBD1 (5 bases). Germline V gene lookup returns CDR1 MDHEN and CDR2 SYDVKM. Trimming removed 5 bases at V and 4 bases at J, with 14 bases between. The CDR3 length is 14 residues. The CDR3 nucleotides read TGTGCCAGCAGTCCCTCCCAGGGACCCACTGAAGCTTTCTTT. Protein sequence: CASSPSQGPTEAFF.

The chain combines TRBV7-3 with TRBJ2-5; tentatively, D is TRBD2 (6 bases). V was pared by 2 bases and J by 1 base, with 11 bases between. Per the germline V gene, CDR1 is SGHTA and CDR2 is FQGTGA. The CDR3 has 15 amino acids. DNA of the CDR3: TGTGCCAGCAGCTTACGACGGGGGTTCCAAGAGACCCAGTACTTC. It codes for CASSLRRGFQETQYF.

The chain joins TRBV7-2 to TRBJ2-2; tentative D call: TRBD1 (5 bases). V was cut by 2 bases and J by 2 bases, with 9 bases left in between. CDR3 length: 15 amino acids. Germline V gives CDR1 SGHTA, CDR2 FQGNSA. The CDR3: CASSLNGQNTGELFF. CDR3 nucleotides: TGTGCCAGCAGCTTAAACGGACAAAACACCGGGGAGCTGTTTTTT.